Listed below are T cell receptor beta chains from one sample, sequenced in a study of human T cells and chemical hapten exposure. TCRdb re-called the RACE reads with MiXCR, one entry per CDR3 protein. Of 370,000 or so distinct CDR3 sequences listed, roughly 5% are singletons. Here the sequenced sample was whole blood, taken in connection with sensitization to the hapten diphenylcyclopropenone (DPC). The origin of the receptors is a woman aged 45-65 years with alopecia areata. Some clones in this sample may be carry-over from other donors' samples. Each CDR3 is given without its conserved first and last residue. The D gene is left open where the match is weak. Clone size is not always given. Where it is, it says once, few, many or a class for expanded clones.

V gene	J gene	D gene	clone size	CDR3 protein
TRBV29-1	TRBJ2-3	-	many	SARGVTSPDTQY
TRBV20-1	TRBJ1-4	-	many	SARDLEGFSTNEKLF
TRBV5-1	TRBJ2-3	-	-	ASSTDWPGTQY
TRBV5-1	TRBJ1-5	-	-	TSLSGDQPQH
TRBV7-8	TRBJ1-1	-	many	ASSLGARGNTEAF
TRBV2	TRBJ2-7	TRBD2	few	ASSERLAGVYEQY
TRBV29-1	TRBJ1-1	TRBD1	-	SAGRTGLRTEAF
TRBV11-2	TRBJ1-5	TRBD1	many	ASSPVTGGVNQPQH
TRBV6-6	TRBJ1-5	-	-	ASSPIGGSDQPQH
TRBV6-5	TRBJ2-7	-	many	ASSRGPFGNEQY
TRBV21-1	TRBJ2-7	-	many	ASKGGQVCSYEQY
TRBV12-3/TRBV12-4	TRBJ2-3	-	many	ASSPTPPGAGSTDTQY
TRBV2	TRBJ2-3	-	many	ASSEGPMAGASGGTQY
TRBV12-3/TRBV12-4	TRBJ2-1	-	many	ASSRAGEQF
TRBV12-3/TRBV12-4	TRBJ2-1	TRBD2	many	ASSLVSGIEF
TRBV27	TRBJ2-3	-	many	ASSLRASDTDTQY
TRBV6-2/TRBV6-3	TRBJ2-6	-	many	ASRKDGANVLT
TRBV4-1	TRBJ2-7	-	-	ASSQGKGEYEQY
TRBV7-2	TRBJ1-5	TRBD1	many	ASSLGQGAGNQPQH
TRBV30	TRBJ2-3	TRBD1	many	AWTFRGRGTDTQY
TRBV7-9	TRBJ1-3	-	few	ASSSRGDSNTIY
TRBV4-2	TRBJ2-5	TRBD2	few	ASSQAGTSGIQETQY
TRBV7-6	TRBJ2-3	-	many	ASKEGLASDTQY
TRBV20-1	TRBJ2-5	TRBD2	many	SASGTSGGSETQY
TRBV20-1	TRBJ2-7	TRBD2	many	SARNGLAGGEQY
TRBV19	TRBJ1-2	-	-	ASSLLDSYGYT
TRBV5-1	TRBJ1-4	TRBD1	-	ASSILQGVNEKLF
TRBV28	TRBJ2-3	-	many	ASSLPSEDTQY
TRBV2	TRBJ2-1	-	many	AAEAVSYNEQF
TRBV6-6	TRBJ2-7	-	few	ASSFLPGQLGTYEQY
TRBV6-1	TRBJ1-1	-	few	ASSPLMNTEAF
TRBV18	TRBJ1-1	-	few	ASSRSGLSNTEAF
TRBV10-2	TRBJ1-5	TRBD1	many	ASRTGGSNQPQH
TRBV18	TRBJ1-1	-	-	ASSPTQQTAF
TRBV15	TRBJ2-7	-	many	ATSRDPGRGYEQY
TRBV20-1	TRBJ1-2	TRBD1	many	SARDTGGYGYT
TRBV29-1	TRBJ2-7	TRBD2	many	SVVWSSGRGVDEQY
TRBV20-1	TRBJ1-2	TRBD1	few	SAERTGTNYGYT
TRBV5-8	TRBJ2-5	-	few	ASSLAGLRETQY
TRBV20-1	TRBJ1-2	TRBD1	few	SATGGGRGYT
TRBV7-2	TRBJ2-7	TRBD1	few	ASSHVRDSPYEQY
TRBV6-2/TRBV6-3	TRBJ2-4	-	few	ASSPTDGLELAKNIQY
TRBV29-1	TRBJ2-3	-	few	SPWGDREAQY
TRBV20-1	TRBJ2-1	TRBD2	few	SARDLTSGKRQF
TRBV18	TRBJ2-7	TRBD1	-	ASSLLGTGEAEQY
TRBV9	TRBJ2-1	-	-	ASSVDDIQGYEQF
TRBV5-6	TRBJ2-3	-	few	ASERWPDTQY
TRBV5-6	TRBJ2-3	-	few	ASSFWGGHGADTQY
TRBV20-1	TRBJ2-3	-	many	SARLWGTDTQY
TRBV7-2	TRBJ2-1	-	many	ASSSRKRPVVNEQF
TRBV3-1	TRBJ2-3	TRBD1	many	ASSQDVGQGVTDTQY
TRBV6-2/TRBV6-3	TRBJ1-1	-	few	ASSYSNLGWGTEAF
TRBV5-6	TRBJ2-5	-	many	ASSLEIQETQY
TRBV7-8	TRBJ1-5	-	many	ASSPYRGSNQPQH
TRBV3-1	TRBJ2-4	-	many	ASSQGPTIQY
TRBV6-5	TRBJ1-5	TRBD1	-	ASGKLDRVNQPQH